One and the same sample provided the 25 T cell receptor beta chains below, sequenced in a study of blood T cell repertoires in COVID-19. Profiling relied on immunoSEQ multiplex PCR, and the TCRdb table lists in-frame clones only, not all of them. The sample lists hundreds of thousands of clones; about nine tenths were seen once. Sequencing input: PBMCs or T cells enriched from blood (not recorded which). Receptors originate from a man in his fifties or sixties who had been exposed to COVID-19.

The chain has TRBV2 and TRBJ2-4, with D perhaps TRBD2 (5 bases). CDR3 size: 15 residues. V lost 5 bases to trimming and J lost 8 bases, with 19 bases between them. Germline-derived CDR1 and CDR2 are SNHLY and FYNNEI. The CDR3 here is CASSQRPGIADIQYF. The CDR3 DNA reads TGTGCCAGCAGTCAAAGACCGGGAATTGCGGACATTCAGTACTTC.

The rearrangement links TRBV7-2 to TRBJ2-7; 10 nucleotides match TRBD1. The CDR3 loop spans 15 amino acids. The V and J ends lost 3 bases and 2 bases, in that order; junction bases with no gene match: 4. Germline lookup yields CDR1 SGHTA and CDR2 FQGNSA. The CDR3 spells CASSFAGTGAYEQYF. The DNA for the CDR3 is TGTGCCAGCAGCTTTGCCGGGACAGGGGCCTACGAGCAGTACTTC.

The V and J genes are TRBV5-1 and TRBJ2-6, with D possibly TRBD2 on 5 matching bases. From germline, CDR1 is SGHRS and CDR2 YFSETQ. V gave up 6 bases and J gave up 0 bases, with 10 bases separating them. The CDR3 has 15 amino acids. CDR3 protein: CASNRGNSGANVLTF. In DNA form, the CDR3 reads TGCGCCAGCAATCGGGGTAACTCTGGGGCCAACGTCCTGACTTTC.

V gene TRBV29-1 combines with J gene TRBJ1-2, with 10 bases matching TRBD1. The CDR3 is 15 amino acids. Losses at the gene ends were 6 bases for V and 6 bases for J; bases not matched to a gene: 13. Germline V gene data show CDR1 as SQVTM and CDR2 as ANQGSEA. The CDR3 DNA sequence: TGCAGCGTCGCTATTACCGGGACAGGGGCTGATGGCTACACCTTC. Its protein is CSVAITGTGADGYTF. The variable domain in full, with the rest retrieved from reference TRBV29-1 and TRBJ1-2, is SAVISQKPSRDICQRGTSLTIQCQVDSQVTMMFWYRQQPGQSLTLIATANQGSEATYESGFVIDKFPISRPNLTFSTLTVSNMSPEDSSIYLCSVAITGTGADGYTFGSGTRLTVV.

V gene TRBV6-6 combines with J gene TRBJ2-7; TRBD1 aligns across 9 bases. CDR3 length equals 15 residues. The V and J ends lost 5 bases and 3 bases, in that order; junction bases with no gene match: 8. CDR1 and CDR2 (germline): MNHNY, SVGAGI (reference sequence). The CDR3 loop is CASSRPGQGHYEQYF. The CDR3 region has the DNA TGTGCCAGCAGTCGACCGGGACAGGGTCACTACGAGCAGTACTTC.

The chain joins TRBV7-9 to TRBJ1-4; a possible D gene is TRBD1 (5 bases). The CDR3 loop spans 12 amino acids. Trimming shortened V by 3 bases and J by 8 bases, and 7 bases separated the two germline ends. Germline lookup yields CDR1 SEHNR and CDR2 FQNEAQ (reference sequence). The CDR3 here is CASSFGGEKLFF. Here the CDR3 DNA reads TGTGCCAGCAGCTTCGGGGGGGAAAAACTGTTTTTT.

The rearrangement uses TRBV6-5 and TRBJ2-6; D is uncertain. The CDR3 length is 15 residues. Germline V gives CDR1 MNHEY, CDR2 SVGAGI. V was cut by 5 bases and J by 0 bases, with 8 bases left in between. The DNA of the CDR3 is TGTGCCAGCAGTCCCCTGTTCTCTGGGGCCAACGTCCTGACTTTC. Its protein is CASSPLFSGANVLTF.

This rearrangement joins TRBV15 to TRBJ2-1; TRBD2 matches at 8 bases. Germline CDR1 reads LNHNV; CDR2 reads YYDKDF (reference sequence). Trimming cost V 0 bases and J 3 bases; bases outside gene matches: 10. This CDR3 is built from 18 residues. Written as DNA, the CDR3 is TGTGCCACCAGCAGAGATCCGGGACTAGAGACTCTCTACAATGAGCAGTTCTTC. It specifies CATSRDPGLETLYNEQFF.

J is TRBJ1-2 and V is TRBV27; 9 nucleotides agree with TRBD1. V shed 3 bases and J 8 bases; nucleotides not matched to a gene: 7. The germline V gene encodes CDR1 MNHEY and CDR2 SMNVEV (reference sequence). The CDR3 length is 14 residues. Written as DNA, the CDR3 is TGTGCCAGCAGTTTGAGGGACAGGGTCGAGGGCTACACCTTC. The encoded protein is CASSLRDRVEGYTF.

This clone has only a few counts. J is TRBJ1-2 and V is TRBV28; 7 positions match TRBD1. The ends lost 4 bases at V and 7 bases at J; junction bases unmatched: 15. Germline V gives CDR1 MDHEN, CDR2 SYDVKM. The CDR3 loop spans 16 amino acids. CDR3 in DNA: TGTGCCAGCAGTTCTGTTTCGGGACAGAGTACCCCTGGCTACACCTTC. Translated, it gives CASSSVSGQSTPGYTF.

The rearrangement joins TRBV28 to TRBJ2-7; 7 positions match TRBD1. With V trimmed by 5 bases and J by 0 bases, 10 bases remained unmatched. Germline lookup yields CDR1 MDHEN and CDR2 SYDVKM. The CDR3 covers 16 residues. The CDR3 sequence is CASSPSRDRPSYEQYV. CDR3 nucleotide sequence: TGTGCCAGCAGTCCTAGCCGGGACAGACCCTCCTACGAGCAGTACGTC.

This chain links TRBV13 with TRBJ2-7, with 9 positions matching TRBD1. The germline V gene encodes CDR1 PRHDT and CDR2 FYEKMQ (reference sequence). With V trimmed by 5 bases and J by 4 bases, 12 bases remained unmatched. The CDR3 totals 16 residues. The CDR3 nucleotides are TGTGCCAGCAGCCCTAGTTTGGGACAGGGTTTTTACGAGCAGTACTTC. Its translation: CASSPSLGQGFYEQYF.

The CDR3 DNA is TGTGCCAGCAGTCGGACTAGCGGGGGGAGATATGAGCAGTTCTTC. Protein sequence: CASSRTSGGRYEQFF. This chain joins TRBV2 and TRBJ2-1; 14 bases agree with TRBD2. Germline CDR1 and CDR2: SNHLY and FYNNEI. With V trimmed by 5 bases and J by 8 bases, 5 bases remained unmatched. The CDR3 is made up of 15 amino acids.

The chain uses TRBV11-2 and TRBJ2-5, with a weak D call TRBD2 (5 bases). Per the germline V gene, CDR1 is SGHAT and CDR2 is FQNNGV. The ends were cut back, 2 bases at V and 7 bases at J, with 26 bases in the middle. The CDR3 length is 18 residues. In nucleotides, the CDR3 is TGTGCCAGCAGCTTACGATGGGTTGGACTCAACACCCCGGGGACCCAGTACTTC. It translates to CASSLRWVGLNTPGTQYF.

V usage is TRBV24-1 and J usage is TRBJ2-2, with D unclear. V lost 4 bases and J 5 bases, leaving 7 bases between the germline ends. This CDR3 has 13 amino acids. Germline values: CDR1 KGHDR, CDR2 SFDVKD. The CDR3 loop is CATSDRFTGELFF. CDR3 DNA sequence: TGTGCCACCAGTGACAGATTTACCGGGGAGCTGTTTTTT.

The J gene is TRBJ1-4, the V gene TRBV21-1. TRBV21-1 is shown as a pseudogene. The CDR3 is 18 amino acids. This CDR3 is CASSKEPAEAEGNEKLFF. The CDR3 DNA sequence: TGTGCCAGCAGCAAAGAACCCGCGGAGGCAGAGGGAAATGAAAAACTGTTTTTT.

The rearrangement links TRBV6-1 to TRBJ2-7, with TRBD1 identical over 8 bases. Trimming cost V 4 bases and J 2 bases; bases outside gene matches: 10. The CDR3 consists of 16 residues. Germline assignment: CDR1 MNHNS and CDR2 SASEGT. CDR3 sequence: CASSGLTQGAAYEQYF. In DNA form, the CDR3 reads TGTGCCAGCAGTGGTTTGACGCAGGGGGCCGCCTACGAGCAGTACTTC.

The rearrangement links TRBV5-1 to TRBJ1-2, with D unclear. CDR1 and CDR2 (germline): SGHRS, YFSETQ. The V end lost 4 bases, the J end lost 4 bases, and 17 bases lay between the germline ends. CDR3 length: 15 amino acids. CDR3 nucleotides: TGCGCCAGCAGCCCCAATCCAACAGTTCTCTATGGCTACACCTTC. Translating gives CASSPNPTVLYGYTF.

The chain has TRBV12-3 or TRBV12-4 and TRBJ1-1; TRBD1 might be the D (5 bases). This CDR3 comprises 11 residues. V lost 2 bases to trimming and J lost 11 bases, with 9 bases between them. CDR3 DNA sequence: TGTGCCAGCAGTTTATCAGCAGGGGCTTTCTTT. Translating gives CASSLSAGAFF.

The gene calls are TRBV5-8 and TRBJ2-2; D uncertain. Trimming took off 2 bases at V and 3 bases at J, with 14 bases between the two ends. This CDR3 spans 16 amino acids. Germline V gene sequence: CDR1 SGHTS, CDR2 YDEGEE. CDR3 DNA: TGTGCCAGCAGCTTAGGCGACGGAGTTGACACCGGGGAGCTGTTTTTT. This codes for CASSLGDGVDTGELFF.

The chain is built from TRBV20-1 and TRBJ1-1; the D is unclear. Trimming stripped 3 bases from V and 5 bases from J, with 7 bases between. The CDR3 is made up of 11 amino acids. CDR1 is DFQATT, CDR2 SNEGSKA, per germline (reference sequence). CDR3 DNA: TGCAGTGCTAGTCCTCGTACTGAAGCTTTCTTT. It encodes CSASPRTEAFF.

The V call is TRBV18, the J call TRBJ1-2; D is ambiguous. The CDR3 has 14 residues. Germline V lookup: CDR1 KGHSH, CDR2 LQKENI. Trimming removed 5 bases from V and 3 bases from J, with 13 bases in between. CDR3 protein: CASSEVGSDYGYTF. CDR3 sequence (DNA): TGTGCCAGCTCAGAAGTGGGCTCGGACTATGGCTACACCTTC.

CDR3: CAWKSSRNTEAFF. CDR3 DNA sequence: TGTGCCTGGAAGAGCTCAAGGAACACTGAAGCTTTCTTT. The V call is TRBV30, the J call TRBJ1-1; D uncertain. CDR1 and CDR2 (germline): GTSNPN, SVGIG (reference sequence). V shed 4 bases and J shed 1 base, with 10 bases lying between them. The length of the CDR3 is 13 residues.

The rearrangement joins TRBV12-3 or TRBV12-4 to TRBJ2-7; D gene unclear. The CDR3 contains 11 residues. Trimming removed 5 bases from V and 3 bases from J, with 5 bases in between. The CDR3 sequence: CASSPFYEQYF. The CDR3 DNA is TGTGCCAGCAGTCCCTTCTACGAGCAGTACTTC.

The genes are TRBV28 and TRBJ2-3, with 11 positions matching TRBD2. Germline CDR1 MDHEN, CDR2 SYDVKM. With 5 bases clipped from V and 6 bases from J, the junction kept 7 bases outside the gene matches. The CDR3 totals 15 residues. DNA for the CDR3: TGTGCCAGCAGTCCGCCACTAGCGGGAGCCGATACGCAGTATTTT. The encoded protein is CASSPPLAGADTQYF.